The subject of this entry is one TCR beta chain. Symptom resolution, clearance, or two negative PCRs marked the recovered donors of Cohort 3. Germline-derived CDR1 and CDR2 are MNHNS and SASEGT. This CDR3 region has 15 residues. Trimming at V came to 0 bases and at J to 4 bases, leaving 3 bases not matched to a gene. The data derive from a study of blood T cell repertoires in COVID-19. Study overall: From the United States, Italy and Spain came samples of acute and convalescent COVID-19.

In the original workflow: Reference gene primer amplification yielded estimated nucleated cell counts. The table came from immunoSEQ multiplex PCR; TCRdb's copy has only in-frame clones and leaves some out. The DNA gave D and trimming, while V, J and clone size come from that table. The sample shows 280,000 or so clones, less than 85% of them seen only once. The chain couples TRBV6-1 to TRBJ1-5; 7 positions match TRBD1. The sequencing sample was made of PBMCs or T cells enriched from blood (not recorded which). The sequence was obtained from a woman between 50 and 59 years old who had recovered from COVID-19. The CDR3 DNA reads as TGTGCCAGCAGTGAAGCTGTGACAGGGAATCAGCCCCAGCATTTT. Encoded protein: CASSEAVTGNQPQHF.